These 23 T cell receptor beta chains share one sample of origin, sequenced in a study. Each CDR3 protein is one row after TCRdb ran MiXCR on the 5' RACE reads. The data contain tens of thousands of distinct CDR3 sequences, around a quarter of them seen just once; the ten biggest clones take up approximately 2.3%. Sequencing was performed on naive CD4+ T cells sorted from blood. This sample's subset: naive CD4+ T cells, CD4+CD45RA+CD25-. These receptors all stem from a female donor with breast cancer.

V and J are TRBV20-1 and TRBJ2-2; TRBD1 is a possible D gene (6 bases). Germline CDR1 reads DFQATT; CDR2 reads SNEGSKA (reference sequence). CDR3 length: 13 amino acids. Written as DNA, the CDR3 is TGCACCGCCGTAGGGGGTCACACCGGGGAGCTGTTTTTT. The encoded protein is CTAVGGHTGELFF.

This clonotype was recorded a few times. The V and J genes are TRBV5-1 and TRBJ1-5; no reliable D call. The ends were cut back, 5 bases at V and 0 bases at J, with 12 bases in the middle. This CDR3 is 15 amino acids long. Per the germline V gene, CDR1 is SGHRS and CDR2 is YFSETQ. This CDR3 reads CASRTDGNSNQPQHF. CDR3 bases: TGCGCCAGCAGAACTGACGGAAATAGCAATCAGCCCCAGCATTTT. The whole variable domain, filled in from reference TRBV5-1 and TRBJ1-5, reads KAGVTQTPRYLIKTRGQQVTLSCSPISGHRSVSWYQQTPGQGLQFLFEYFSETQRNKGNFPGRFSGRQFSNSRSEMNVSTLELGDSALYLCASRTDGNSNQPQHFGDGTRLSIL.

Comments on this clonotype: Being one base from a much bigger clone, this may be a read error. No conserved phenylalanine or tryptophan ends this CDR3, so it is likely a read error. The chain recombines TRBV5-5 with TRBJ2-7; D may match TRBD1 or TRBD2 (6 bases each). Germline CDR1 reads SGHKS; CDR2 reads YYEKEE (reference sequence). V was trimmed by 0 bases and J by 4 bases, leaving 14 bases between them. CDR3 length equals 15 residues. The CDR3 DNA follows: TGTGCCAGCAGCTTGGTAGGATGGGGGGCGTACGAGCAGTACTCC. Translating it yields CASSLVGWGAYEQYS.

The chain uses TRBV9 and TRBJ1-1; tentatively, D is TRBD1 (5 bases). Trimming took 4 bases from V and 1 from J, leaving 14 bases between them. CDR3 size: 15 residues. CDR1 is SGDLS, CDR2 YYNGEE, per germline. The CDR3 here is CASSRGTLGNTEAFF. CDR3 nucleotides: TGTGCCAGCAGCCGGGGGACTCTGGGGAACACTGAAGCTTTCTTT.

Only one count was recorded for this clonotype. The chain recombines TRBV5-1 with TRBJ1-1, with D possibly matching TRBD1 (6 bases). Per germline, CDR1 SGHRS and CDR2 YFSETQ. Trimming removed 0 bases at V and 2 bases at J, with 17 bases between. The CDR3 runs 17 residues. CDR3 sequence reads: CASSLGGAEPRNTEAFF. Written as DNA, the CDR3 is TGCGCCAGCAGCTTGGGGGGGGCGGAACCGAGAAACACTGAAGCTTTCTTT. Drawing the rest from reference TRBV5-1 and TRBJ1-1, the complete variable domain is KAGVTQTPRYLIKTRGQQVTLSCSPISGHRSVSWYQQTPGQGLQFLFEYFSETQRNKGNFPGRFSGRQFSNSRSEMNVSTLELGDSALYLCASSLGGAEPRNTEAFFGQGTRLTVV.

This clonotype appeared many times. The chain links TRBV20-1 to TRBJ1-1, with D unresolved. Germline V CDR1 and CDR2: DFQATT, SNEGSKA (reference sequence). The CDR3 spans 14 residues. V lost 4 bases to trimming and J lost 4 bases, with 16 bases between them. The CDR3 DNA reads as TGCAGTGCTACCCTCGGTAATGCTGGCACTGAAGCTTTCTTT. Translating it yields CSATLGNAGTEAFF.

The chain couples TRBV5-1 to TRBJ1-2, with TRBD1 matching over 8 bases. CDR1 is SGHRS, CDR2 YFSETQ, per germline. The length of the CDR3 is 15 residues. J lost 8 bases, V lost 2 bases, and 11 bases had no gene match. The CDR3 DNA reads TGCGCCAGCAGCTTAAGACAGGGGCGTGGAGGAGGCTACACCTTC. Translation gives CASSLRQGRGGGYTF.

J is TRBJ2-5 and V is TRBV9; 13 nucleotides align to TRBD2. CDR1 and CDR2 (germline): SGDLS, YYNGEE. The CDR3 covers 20 residues. Trimming removed 4 bases from V and 4 bases from J; junction bases left unmatched: 19. CDR3 residues: CASSRGQVSTSGRAGETQYF. The CDR3, as DNA: TGTGCCAGCAGCCGGGGACAGGTCTCCACTAGCGGGAGGGCCGGAGAGACCCAGTACTTC.

The sample holds a few counts of this clonotype. Written as DNA, the CDR3 is TGTGCCAGCAGCTCATGGGAGGGTCAGCCCCAGCATTTT. It specifies CASSSWEGQPQHF. The chain employs TRBV7-9 and TRBJ1-5; D not certain. V was clipped by 4 bases and J by 6 bases, with 10 bases between them. Germline values: CDR1 SEHNR, CDR2 FQNEAQ (reference sequence). The CDR3 is 13 residues long.

The chain has TRBV4-2 and TRBJ1-5, with unresolved D. V gave up 1 base and J gave up 4 bases, with 11 bases separating them. The CDR3 has 15 amino acids. From germline, CDR1 is LGHNA and CDR2 YNFKEQ. CDR3 in DNA: TGTGCCAGCAGCCAAGCGGTTTTAGGAAATCAGCCCCAGCATTTT. Its translation: CASSQAVLGNQPQHF.

The V gene is TRBV5-4, the J gene TRBJ1-2, with unresolved D. The CDR3 totals 15 residues. Germline loops: CDR1 SGHNT, CDR2 YYREEE (reference sequence). The V end was cut by 6 bases, the J end by 2 bases, with 17 bases between. CDR3 nucleotide sequence: TGTGCCAGCAACAAAAACCAGGCTCTAAACTATGGCTACACCTTC. Its protein is CASNKNQALNYGYTF.

The chain recombines TRBV3-1 with TRBJ2-3, with 7 bases lining up with TRBD1. Trimming took 1 base from V and 5 from J; bases not matched to a gene: 6. The CDR3 has 15 amino acids. Germline lookup yields CDR1 LGHDT and CDR2 YNNKEL (reference sequence). DNA of the CDR3: TGTGCCAGCAGCCAAGCGGACAGGCCTCAAGATACGCAGTATTTT. Its translation is CASSQADRPQDTQYF.

A remark on this clonotype: This CDR3 is missing its conserved last phenylalanine or tryptophan, likely due to a read error. V usage is TRBV5-6 and J usage is TRBJ2-5; possible D gene TRBD2, 6 bases. Germline CDR1 and CDR2: SGHDT and YYEEEE. Trimming stripped 5 bases from V and 2 bases from J, with 16 bases between. The CDR3 sequence is 15 residues long. This CDR3 is CASSSMRGSQETQYL. CDR3 coding DNA: TGTGCCAGCAGTTCCATGCGGGGCAGTCAAGAGACCCAGTACCTC.

The rearrangement joins TRBV10-3 to TRBJ2-7, with TRBD2 identical over 14 bases. In germline, CDR1 is ENHRY, CDR2 SYGVKD. The CDR3 is 16 amino acids. Unmatched junction bases numbered 6, after V lost 5 bases and J lost 3 bases. The DNA for the CDR3 is TGTGCCATCAGTCCCGGGGGACTAGCGGGAGACTACGAGCAGTACTTC. Encoded protein: CAISPGGLAGDYEQYF.

This chain joins TRBV20-1 and TRBJ1-6; 10 bases agree with TRBD1. The CDR3 has 16 residues. Trimming took 7 bases from V and 10 from J; bases not matched to a gene: 16. Germline V gives CDR1 DFQATT, CDR2 SNEGSKA (reference sequence). CDR3 sequence (DNA): TGCAGTGGTAGTCCTCCGGGACAGGGGTATGGCTCACCCCTCCACTTT. It is translated as CSGSPPGQGYGSPLHF.

The rearrangement joins TRBV6-5 to TRBJ2-1; possibly TRBD1 or TRBD2 for D (5 bases each). The CDR3 length is 11 residues. The V end lost 8 bases, the J end lost 4 bases, and 6 bases lay between the germline ends. The V gene's germline CDR1 is MNHEY and CDR2 SVGAGI. The CDR3, as DNA: TGTGCCAGCGGGGGATACAATGAGCAGTTCTTC. Its translation: CASGGYNEQFF.

This clonotype was observed a handful of times. The genes are TRBV27 and TRBJ1-5; 8 nucleotides line up with TRBD1. The CDR3 totals 14 residues. Germline trimming cut 2 bases from V and 5 bases from J; bases unmatched to any gene: 2. From germline, CDR1 is MNHEY and CDR2 SMNVEV (reference sequence). The CDR3 loop is CASSLGQGDQPQHF. For the CDR3, the DNA is TGTGCCAGCAGTTTAGGACAGGGTGATCAGCCCCAGCATTTT.

Many counts were recorded for this clonotype. The V call is TRBV4-1, the J call TRBJ2-5; a possible D gene is TRBD2 (6 bases). Trimming left V 2 bases short and J 2 bases short, with 18 bases between. The CDR3 sequence is 17 residues long. Germline V gives CDR1 MGHRA, CDR2 YSYEKL. CDR3 loop: CASSQTPPGGDQETQYF. CDR3 nucleotide sequence: TGCGCCAGCAGCCAAACACCCCCGGGCGGGGATCAAGAGACCCAGTACTTC.

The genes are TRBV4-1 and TRBJ2-1; 14 bases map to TRBD2. CDR3 length: 16 amino acids. J lost 14 bases, V lost 0 bases, and 9 bases had no gene match. CDR1 MGHRA and CDR2 YSYEKL come from the germline V gene. DNA of the CDR3: TGCGCCAGCAGCCAAGAAGCGGGACTAGCGGGAGCGCCGGAGTTCTTC. This encodes CASSQEAGLAGAPEFF.

The chain combines TRBV27 with TRBJ2-7; D not resolved. The V gene's germline CDR1 is MNHEY and CDR2 SMNVEV (reference sequence). The V end was cut by 2 bases, the J end by 1 base, with 9 bases between. This CDR3 is built from 14 residues. Here the CDR3 DNA reads TGTGCCAGCAGTTTAACGGGTCCATCCTACGAGCAGTACTTC. Its translation: CASSLTGPSYEQYF.

This clonotype has only a few counts. V usage is TRBV5-1 and J usage is TRBJ1-2; a possible D gene is TRBD1 (6 bases). The CDR3 length is 15 residues. Germline-derived CDR1 and CDR2 are SGHRS and YFSETQ. The germline V and J ends were trimmed by 0 bases and 3 bases, with 12 bases remaining between them. The CDR3 here is CASSLDVPGDYGYTF. CDR3 bases: TGCGCCAGCAGCTTGGATGTCCCAGGGGACTATGGCTACACCTTC.

The CDR3 loop is CASSTGQGRLTSGTEQYF. The CDR3, as DNA: TGTGCCAGCAGTACGGGACAGGGACGACTCACTAGCGGGACCGAGCAGTACTTC. The J gene is TRBJ2-7, the V gene TRBV12-3 or TRBV12-4, with D tentatively TRBD2 (10 bases). This CDR3 has 18 amino acids. V dropped 5 bases and J dropped 6 bases, with 29 bases sitting between them.

The CDR3 nucleotides read TGTGCCAGCAGTGAAAGGGAGGACGGTGAAGCTTTCTTT. Translation: CASSEREDGEAFF. This chain links TRBV6-1 with TRBJ1-1; D is undetermined. CDR3 length: 13 residues. V lost 2 bases to trimming and J lost 7 bases, with 11 bases between them. Germline V gives CDR1 MNHNS, CDR2 SASEGT.